This paragraph reports one TCR beta chain. Its antigen remains unknown. Mismatch with germline at one junction end may stem from a read error. Among participants with HIV, every one received treatment in the United States. The source of the sample is a study of long-term antiretroviral therapy in people with HIV. Looked up from germline, CDR1 is MNHEY and CDR2 is SMNVEV (reference sequence). The CDR3 has 15 residues. The authors ran the immunoSEQ assay, v3.0, at survey level. Method: immunoSEQ multiplex PCR; TCRdb's copy keeps in-frame clones and lacks some. The table lists tens of thousands of clones, over 80% of them singletons. Study-wide results and limits: The ART regimens used between about 2004 and 2017 may be less effective than current ones. Controls exceeded HIV repertoires in CDR3 length range. Information on adherence to ART, viral resistance or therapy changes was unavailable.

Sequencing used unsorted PBMCs, obtained 1.2 years after starting antiretroviral therapy. The chain links TRBV27 to TRBJ2-7; D may correspond to TRBD1 or TRBD2 (7 bases each). This receptor was taken from a woman between 40 and 50 years old with HIV. CDR3 sequence: CASMVTTGRAYEQYF. For the CDR3, the DNA is TGTGCTAGCATGGTGACGACAGGGAGGGCCTACGAGCAGTACTTC.